These 9 T cell receptor beta chains were all obtained from the same sample, sequenced in a study of T cell responses to AZD1222 COVID-19 vaccine. Only in-frame clones appear in the TCRdb table, and some are missing; sequencing was by immunoSEQ multiplex PCR. The table includes roughly 80,000 clones, approximately 90% detected once. The sequences come from peripheral blood, collected 28 days after the second AZD1222 dose. Receptors were obtained from an adult who received the AZD1222 COVID-19 vaccine.

This chain uses TRBV5-5 with TRBJ2-3; 8 positions match TRBD2. The CDR3 consists of 17 residues. Germline values: CDR1 SGHKS, CDR2 YYEKEE (reference sequence). The ends lost 4 bases at V and 4 bases at J; junction bases unmatched: 14. CDR3 protein: CASSIPTSGGRADTQYF. Here the CDR3 DNA reads TGTGCCAGCAGCATTCCCACTAGCGGAGGGCGGGCAGATACGCAGTATTTT.

The rearrangement links TRBV5-1 to TRBJ1-4; maybe TRBD1 (5 bases). V dropped 4 bases and J dropped 4 bases, with 14 bases sitting between them. The CDR3 totals 15 residues. Germline CDR1 reads SGHRS; CDR2 reads YFSETQ. The CDR3 is CASSPSGTDNEKLFF. In nucleotides, the CDR3 is TGCGCCAGCAGCCCATCCGGGACGGATAATGAAAAACTGTTTTTT.

This chain joins TRBV27 and TRBJ2-3; tentatively, D is TRBD2 (7 bases). The CDR3 sequence is 14 residues long. Per germline, CDR1 MNHEY and CDR2 SMNVEV (reference sequence). V was cut by 6 bases and J by 6 bases, with 16 bases left in between. The CDR3 nucleotides are TGTGCCAGCAGGCCAGGGGAGGGTCACGATACGCAGTATTTT. Translation gives CASRPGEGHDTQYF.

This CDR3 is CASSLGQGAATGELFF. The CDR3 DNA follows: TGTGCCAGCAGCTTAGGCCAGGGGGCGGCGACCGGGGAGCTGTTTTTT. This chain connects TRBV7-9 to TRBJ2-2, with TRBD1 matching over 8 bases. Germline assignment: CDR1 SEHNR and CDR2 FQNEAQ (reference sequence). The V gene end was trimmed by 1 base and the J gene end by 5 bases; junction bases not matched to a gene: 6. CDR3 length: 16 residues.

This sequence joins TRBV2 and TRBJ2-1; D gene ambiguous. Trimming shortened V by 1 base and J by 6 bases, and 13 bases separated the two germline ends. Per germline, CDR1 SNHLY and CDR2 FYNNEI. CDR3 length equals 15 residues. This chain's CDR3 is CASSEEVHWGNEQFF. The DNA for the CDR3 is TGTGCCAGCAGTGAAGAGGTACATTGGGGCAATGAGCAGTTCTTC.

CDR3 sequence (DNA): TGTGCCAGCAGTCCGTCTTGGAGCGAGCAGTACTTC. It codes for CASSPSWSEQYF. The V and J genes are TRBV28 and TRBJ2-7; no firm D call. Trimming left V 5 bases short and J 6 bases short, with 11 bases between. CDR1 is MDHEN and CDR2 is SYDVKM in the germline V gene. This CDR3 has 12 residues.

The chain combines TRBV7-3 with TRBJ2-7; D not certain. The CDR3 contains 16 residues. CDR1 is SGHTA and CDR2 is FQGTGA in the germline V gene. Trimming cost V 3 bases and J 5 bases, with 20 bases left between them. This CDR3 is CASSLSRTDSMHEQYF. CDR3 in DNA: TGTGCCAGCAGCTTGTCGCGGACCGACTCGATGCACGAGCAGTACTTC.

The chain joins TRBV10-2 to TRBJ2-7; no reliable D call. CDR3 size: 13 residues. Germline V lookup: CDR1 WSHSY, CDR2 SAAADI. Between the trimmed V and J ends, which lost 6 bases and 3 bases, there was a span of 12 bases. The CDR3 bases are TGCGCCAGCAGGGACGTAAATAACTACGAGCAGTACTTC. It specifies CASRDVNNYEQYF.

The rearrangement links TRBV14 to TRBJ2-5; TRBD1 might be the D (5 bases). The CDR3 covers 15 residues. V shed 1 base and J shed 0 bases, with 9 bases lying between them. CDR1 SGHDN and CDR2 FVKESK come from the germline V gene. This chain's CDR3 is CASSQVRDYQETQYF. In DNA, the CDR3 is TGTGCCAGCAGCCAAGTCAGGGATTACCAAGAGACCCAGTACTTC.